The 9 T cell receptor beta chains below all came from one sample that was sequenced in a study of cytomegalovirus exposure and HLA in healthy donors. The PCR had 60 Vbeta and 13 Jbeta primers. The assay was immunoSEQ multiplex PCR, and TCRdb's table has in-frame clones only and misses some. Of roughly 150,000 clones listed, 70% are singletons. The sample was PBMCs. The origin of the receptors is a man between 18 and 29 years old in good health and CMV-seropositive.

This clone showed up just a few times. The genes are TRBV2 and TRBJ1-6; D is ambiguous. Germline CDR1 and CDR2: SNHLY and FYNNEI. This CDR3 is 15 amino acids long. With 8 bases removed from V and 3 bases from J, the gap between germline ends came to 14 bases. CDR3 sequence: CASGGIRGYNSPLHF. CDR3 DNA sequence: TGTGCCAGCGGCGGGATCCGAGGCTATAATTCACCCCTCCACTTT.

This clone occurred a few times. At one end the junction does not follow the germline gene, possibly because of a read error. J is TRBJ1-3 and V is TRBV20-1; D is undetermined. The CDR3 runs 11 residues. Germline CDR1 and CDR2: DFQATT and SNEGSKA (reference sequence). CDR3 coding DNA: TGTCCGAGGATTTCTGGAAACACCATATATTTT. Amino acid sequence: CPRISGNTIYF.

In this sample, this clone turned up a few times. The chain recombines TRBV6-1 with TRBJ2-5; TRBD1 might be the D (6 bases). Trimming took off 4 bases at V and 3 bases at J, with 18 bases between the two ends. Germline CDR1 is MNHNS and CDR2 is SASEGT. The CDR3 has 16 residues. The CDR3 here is CASSVRNRQAKETQYF. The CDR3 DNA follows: TGTGCCAGCAGTGTTAGGAACAGACAGGCCAAAGAGACCCAGTACTTC.

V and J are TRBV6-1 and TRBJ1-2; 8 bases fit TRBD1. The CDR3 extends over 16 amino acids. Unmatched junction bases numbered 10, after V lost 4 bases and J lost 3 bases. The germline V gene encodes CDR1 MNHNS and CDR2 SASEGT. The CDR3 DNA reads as TGTGCCAGCAGTGCCCGGACAGGGAAGATTGACTATGGCTACACCTTC. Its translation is CASSARTGKIDYGYTF.

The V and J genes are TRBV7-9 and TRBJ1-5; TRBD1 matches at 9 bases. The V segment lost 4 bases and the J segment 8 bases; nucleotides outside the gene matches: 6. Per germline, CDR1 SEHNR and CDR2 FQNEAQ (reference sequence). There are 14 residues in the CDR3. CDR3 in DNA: TGTGCCAGCAGCTCACAGGGGGCAGGGGAGCCCCAGCATTTT. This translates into CASSSQGAGEPQHF.

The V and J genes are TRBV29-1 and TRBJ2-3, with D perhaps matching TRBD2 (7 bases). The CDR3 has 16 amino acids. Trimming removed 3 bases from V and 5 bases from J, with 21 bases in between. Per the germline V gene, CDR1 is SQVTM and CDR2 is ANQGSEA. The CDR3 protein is CSVDSFRGGMGDTQYF. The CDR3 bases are TGCAGCGTTGATTCCTTTAGGGGGGGCATGGGAGATACGCAGTATTTT.

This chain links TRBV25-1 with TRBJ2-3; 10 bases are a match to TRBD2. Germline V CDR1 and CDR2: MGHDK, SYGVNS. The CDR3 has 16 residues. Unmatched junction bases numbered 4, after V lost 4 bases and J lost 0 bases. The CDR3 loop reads CASSAGLAASTDTQYF. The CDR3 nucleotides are TGTGCCAGCAGTGCCGGACTAGCGGCTAGCACAGATACGCAGTATTTT.

CDR3: CSVERTMNTEAFF. Written as DNA, the CDR3 is TGCAGCGTTGAACGGACTATGAACACTGAAGCTTTCTTT. J is TRBJ1-1 and V is TRBV29-1; D not certain. Germline CDR1 reads SQVTM; CDR2 reads ANQGSEA. The CDR3 runs to 13 residues. V lost 2 bases, J lost 0 bases, and 7 bases lay in between.

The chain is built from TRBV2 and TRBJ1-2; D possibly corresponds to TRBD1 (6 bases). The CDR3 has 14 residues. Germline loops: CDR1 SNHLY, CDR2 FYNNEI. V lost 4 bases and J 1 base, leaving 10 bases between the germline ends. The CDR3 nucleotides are TGTGCCAGCAGTGGACAGGCGCATAACTATGGCTACACCTTC. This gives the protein CASSGQAHNYGYTF. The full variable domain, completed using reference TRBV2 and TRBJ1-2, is EPEVTQTPSHQVTQMGQEVILRCVPISNHLYFYWYRQILGQKVEFLVSFYNNEISEKSEIFDDQFSVERPDGSNFTLKIRSTKLEDSAMYFCASSGQAHNYGYTFGSGTRLTVV.